The sequence of this T cell receptor (beta chain) was determined in a study of tumor-infiltrating lymphocytes in primary liver carcinoma. Looked up from germline, CDR1 is PRHDT and CDR2 is FYEKMQ (reference sequence). Trimming took 5 bases from V and 11 from J, leaving 12 bases between them. This CDR3 is built from 12 residues. The study extracted blood RNA from unsorted whole blood and also extracted germline DNA. For this clonotype: The conserved closing phenylalanine or tryptophan is absent in this CDR3, likely reflecting a read error.

Production of TCR beta cDNA used around 460 ng total RNA together with a constant-region primer. ARM-PCR was slightly modified, and three nested multiplex PCR rounds with it gave rise to the TCR beta libraries. The opening two PCR rounds, about 10 cycles each, paired TRBV1-TRBV30 forward primers with a C-beta reverse primer. Each CDR3 protein is one row after TCRdb ran MiXCR on the multiplex PCR reads. In the table there are 300,000 to 400,000 distinct CDR3 sequences, less than 75% of which are singletons. The rearrangement joins TRBV13 to TRBJ1-4; D gene ambiguous. This TCR was sampled from a man aged 35 to 55 with primary liver carcinoma and hepatitis B virus infection. The source material was peripheral blood. CDR3 amino acids: CASSLEGEKLFL. The CDR3, as DNA: TGTGCCAGCAGCCTCGAGGGAGAGAAACTGTTTTTG.